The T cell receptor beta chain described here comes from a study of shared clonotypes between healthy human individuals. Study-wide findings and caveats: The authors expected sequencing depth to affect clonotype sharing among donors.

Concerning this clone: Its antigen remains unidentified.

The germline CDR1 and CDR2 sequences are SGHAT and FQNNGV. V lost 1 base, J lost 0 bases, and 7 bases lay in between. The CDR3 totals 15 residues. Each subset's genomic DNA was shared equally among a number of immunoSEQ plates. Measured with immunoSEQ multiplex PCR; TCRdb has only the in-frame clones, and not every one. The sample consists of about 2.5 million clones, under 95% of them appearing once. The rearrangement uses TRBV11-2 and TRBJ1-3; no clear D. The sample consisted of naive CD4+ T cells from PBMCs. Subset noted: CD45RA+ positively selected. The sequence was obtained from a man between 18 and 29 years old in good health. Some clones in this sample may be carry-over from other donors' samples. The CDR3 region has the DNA TGTGCCAGCAGCTTAGGTTTGTTCTCTGGAAACACCATATATTTT. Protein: CASSLGLFSGNTIYF.